One sample yielded the 18 T cell receptor beta chains listed below, sequenced in a study of cytomegalovirus exposure and HLA in healthy donors. In the PCR, 60 Vbeta and 13 Jbeta primers were used. Assay: immunoSEQ multiplex PCR; the TCRdb copy retains only in-frame clones and omits some. The sample has 95,000 to 150,000 clones; around 65% are singletons. The material sequenced was PBMCs. The receptors originated from a man between 18 and 29 years old in good health and CMV-seronegative.

The chain couples TRBV7-9 to TRBJ2-1; D gene uncertain. CDR3 length: 15 amino acids. Trimming stripped 5 bases from V and 0 bases from J, with 11 bases between. Germline lookup yields CDR1 SEHNR and CDR2 FQNEAQ (reference sequence). For the CDR3, the DNA is TGTGCCAGCAGCGTAACCTTGAGCTCCTACAATGAGCAGTTCTTC. This codes for CASSVTLSSYNEQFF.

V gene TRBV4-1 combines with J gene TRBJ2-7, with 7 positions matching TRBD1. V dropped 4 bases and J dropped 5; count of bases not matched to a gene: 8. This CDR3 is built from 14 residues. CDR1 is MGHRA and CDR2 is YSYEKL in the germline V gene. CDR3 sequence reads: CASSLLQGSHEQYF. The CDR3 nucleotides are TGCGCCAGCAGCCTGCTACAGGGGAGCCACGAGCAGTACTTC.

This clone was recorded a few times. The chain recombines TRBV7-6 with TRBJ2-1; 7 bases are a match to TRBD2. Germline trimming cut 4 bases from V and 5 bases from J; bases unmatched to any gene: 17. This CDR3 is 18 amino acids long. The V gene's germline CDR1 is SGHVS and CDR2 FNYEAQ. The DNA for the CDR3 is TGTGCCAGCAGCTCGGACCCCCAGTGGAGCGGGGCTAACAATGAGCAGTTCTTC. Residues: CASSSDPQWSGANNEQFF. Combining the CDR3 with reference TRBV7-6 and TRBJ2-1 gives the whole variable domain GAGVSQSPRYKVTKRGQDVALRCDPISGHVSLYWYRQALGQGPEFLTYFNYEAQQDKSGLPNDRFSAERPEGSISTLTIQRTEQRDSAMYRCASSSDPQWSGANNEQFFGPGTRLTVL.

The rearrangement uses TRBV7-9 and TRBJ2-3; 9 nucleotides line up with TRBD2. This CDR3 is built from 16 residues. V lost 3 bases to trimming and J lost 3 bases; unmatched junction nucleotides: 7. Germline V gene sequence: CDR1 SEHNR, CDR2 FQNEAQ (reference sequence). CDR3 region: CASSLSGAGGTDTQYF. In DNA form, the CDR3 reads TGTGCCAGCAGCTTGAGCGGAGCGGGAGGAACAGATACGCAGTATTTT.

This chain uses TRBV6-4 with TRBJ1-5; D is uncertain. Germline-derived CDR1 and CDR2 are MRHNA and SNTAGT. V lost 4 bases to trimming and J lost 9 bases, with 13 bases between them. CDR3 length equals 13 residues. The CDR3 region is CASSAEAGLPQHF. Here the CDR3 DNA reads TGTGCCAGCAGTGCTGAGGCTGGGTTGCCCCAGCATTTT.

The J gene is TRBJ1-2, the V gene TRBV18, with 7 nucleotides matching TRBD1. The CDR3 loop spans 15 amino acids. The junction had 7 bases not matched to a gene; V was cut back by 3 bases and J by 3 bases. Germline lookup yields CDR1 KGHSH and CDR2 LQKENI. CDR3 sequence (DNA): TGTGCCAGCTCACCCGACAGGGAAGTTTACTATGGCTACACCTTC. Protein sequence: CASSPDREVYYGYTF. Complete variable domain (other parts from reference TRBV18 and TRBJ1-2): NAGVMQNPRHLVRRRGQEARLRCSPMKGHSHVYWYRQLPEEGLKFMVYLQKENIIDESGMPKERFSAEFPKEGPSILRIQQVVRGDSAAYFCASSPDREVYYGYTFGSGTRLTVV.

This clone was observed a few times. The rearrangement links TRBV10-3 to TRBJ1-1, with D tentatively TRBD1 (6 bases). Germline assignment: CDR1 ENHRY and CDR2 SYGVKD. This CDR3 contains 17 residues. The V end lost 8 bases, the J end lost 0 bases, and 22 bases lay between the germline ends. In DNA form, the CDR3 reads TGTGCCATCCGAGGGGGACAACCGCCCGTAATGAACACTGAAGCTTTCTTT. Encoded protein: CAIRGGQPPVMNTEAFF.

The chain is built from TRBV29-1 and TRBJ1-2, with TRBD1 matching 9 bases. The CDR3 covers 13 residues. Looked up from germline, CDR1 is SQVTM and CDR2 is ANQGSEA. V shed 6 bases, J shed 8 bases, and the junction held 10 bases outside the gene matches. This CDR3 reads CSVTTGGARGYTF. CDR3 in DNA: TGCAGCGTGACAACAGGGGGCGCGAGAGGCTACACCTTC. Looking up the rest from reference TRBV29-1 and TRBJ1-2 gives the full variable domain: SAVISQKPSRDICQRGTSLTIQCQVDSQVTMMFWYRQQPGQSLTLIATANQGSEATYESGFVIDKFPISRPNLTFSTLTVSNMSPEDSSIYLCSVTTGGARGYTFGSGTRLTVV.

The gene calls are TRBV6-5 and TRBJ2-2; D is possibly TRBD1 (6 bases). The germline V gene has CDR1 MNHEY and CDR2 SVGAGI. The V end was cut by 7 bases, the J end by 1 base, with 10 bases between. The CDR3 is 14 residues long. CDR3 region: CASTYRVNTGELFF. CDR3 DNA: TGTGCCAGCACCTACAGGGTGAACACCGGGGAGCTGTTTTTT.

This chain connects TRBV11-2 to TRBJ2-5; D may be TRBD1 (6 bases). With 5 bases removed from V and 3 bases from J, the gap between germline ends came to 10 bases. The CDR3 sequence is 13 residues long. Germline-derived CDR1 and CDR2 are SGHAT and FQNNGV. This CDR3 reads CASSLQGKETQYF. The CDR3 DNA reads TGTGCCAGCAGCCTTCAGGGGAAAGAGACCCAGTACTTC.

This clone was detected only once. The chain employs TRBV7-9 and TRBJ2-7, with D perhaps matching TRBD1 (6 bases). The CDR3 has 11 amino acids. The germline V gene has CDR1 SEHNR and CDR2 FQNEAQ (reference sequence). V lost 8 bases and J lost 9, with 14 bases in between. The DNA of the CDR3 is TGTGCCAGCCGGGACACTGGCGGGCAGTACTTC. Residues: CASRDTGGQYF.

The chain employs TRBV10-2 and TRBJ2-1; TRBD2 matches 7 bases. V shed 5 bases and J 9 bases; nucleotides not matched to a gene: 13. Germline loops: CDR1 WSHSY, CDR2 SAAADI. The CDR3 totals 15 residues. In nucleotides, the CDR3 is TGCGCCAGCAGTCTTCTCGGGGGATCGGGGGGTGAGCAGTTCTTC. It yields the protein CASSLLGGSGGEQFF.

The CDR3 loop is CASSPGQRQNTEAFF. The CDR3 nucleotides read TGTGCCAGCTCACCAGGACAAAGGCAGAACACTGAAGCTTTCTTT. J is TRBJ1-1 and V is TRBV18, with D tentatively TRBD1 (5 bases). Trimming took off 2 bases at V and 1 base at J, with 11 bases between the two ends. The length of the CDR3 is 15 residues. Germline V lookup: CDR1 KGHSH, CDR2 LQKENI.

This clone was found once. The chain uses TRBV20-1 and TRBJ1-1; no clear D. V was clipped by 3 bases and J by 3 bases, with 5 bases between them. This CDR3 is 11 amino acids long. Per the germline V gene, CDR1 is DFQATT and CDR2 is SNEGSKA (reference sequence). CDR3 amino acids: CSASGDTEAFF. Written as DNA, the CDR3 is TGCAGTGCTAGCGGTGACACTGAAGCTTTCTTT.

CDR3 protein: CASSLFPLENIQYF. In DNA form, the CDR3 reads TGTGCCAGCAGCTTATTCCCCCTCGAAAACATTCAGTACTTC. This chain connects TRBV7-3 to TRBJ2-4; no reliable D call. V gave up 2 bases and J gave up 5 bases, with 10 bases separating them. CDR3 size: 14 residues. Germline CDR1 and CDR2: SGHTA and FQGTGA.

A few counts support this clone. This chain uses TRBV6-1 with TRBJ2-1, with D possibly matching TRBD1 (6 bases). Germline V gives CDR1 MNHNS, CDR2 SASEGT. This CDR3 spans 13 amino acids. Deletions cut 6 bases from V and 7 bases from J, with 13 bases between. The CDR3 sequence is CASSTTGKNEQFF. CDR3 nucleotide sequence: TGTGCCAGCAGCACTACAGGGAAGAATGAGCAGTTCTTC.

The chain uses TRBV5-4 and TRBJ2-3, with D possibly matching TRBD2 (5 bases). V shed 3 bases and J shed 2 bases, with 7 bases lying between them. Germline V CDR1 and CDR2: SGHNT, YYREEE (reference sequence). The CDR3 extends over 13 amino acids. This CDR3 is CASSSAVTDTQYF. Written as DNA, the CDR3 is TGTGCCAGCAGCTCAGCGGTCACAGATACGCAGTATTTT.

The table lists this clone with a count of one. The rearrangement links TRBV11-2 to TRBJ2-7, with D unclear. The CDR3 spans 12 residues. V was cut by 1 base and J by 3 bases, with 4 bases left in between. Germline-derived CDR1 and CDR2 are SGHAT and FQNNGV. The CDR3 nucleotides are TGTGCCAGCAGCTTAGGGAGCTACGAGCAGTACTTC. Protein: CASSLGSYEQYF.